This TCR beta chain is drawn from a study of OX40 agonist ivuxolimab in advanced cancers. Study outcomes and limitations: Undetermined was the antigen specificity of the expanded peripheral T cells.

In the case of this clone: Its target is not known.

Sampling of blood occurred at baseline, cycle 4 day 1, and cycle 7 day 1. TCRdb's table, derived via immunoSEQ multiplex PCR, lists solely in-frame clones and lacks some. The sample carries tens of thousands of clones, 70% to 90% recorded once. The CDR3 spans 18 residues. Losses at the gene ends were 5 bases for V and 1 base for J; bases not matched to a gene: 12. From germline, CDR1 is PRHDT and CDR2 FYEKMQ (reference sequence). Sequences were derived from CD4+ or CD8+ T cells sorted from blood, sampled in a trial of the OX40 agonist ivuxolimab. The TCR sequence derives from an adult with an advanced solid tumor such as melanoma, head and neck, liver or kidney cancer. The rearrangement joins TRBV13 to TRBJ2-4, with TRBD2 identical over 9 bases. CDR3 DNA: TGTGCCAGCAGCCGACTGGGAGGCGGGGGGGTTGCCAAAAACATTCAGTACTTC. It codes for CASSRLGGGGVAKNIQYF.